The 27 T cell receptor beta chains listed next were all sequenced from one sample in a study of cytomegalovirus exposure and HLA in healthy donors. Researchers ran the PCR with 60 Vbeta and 13 Jbeta primers. Only in-frame clones appear in the TCRdb table, and some are missing; sequencing was by immunoSEQ multiplex PCR. Of about 130,000 clones listed, roughly 72% are singletons. The sample was PBMCs. All receptors come from a male donor in good health and CMV-seronegative.

This CDR3 reads CASSLGQGARTDTQYF. In DNA form, the CDR3 reads TGTGCCAGCAGCTTGGGACAGGGGGCGAGGACAGATACGCAGTATTTT. V and J are TRBV5-4 and TRBJ2-3; the match to TRBD1 covers 10 bases. The CDR3 has 16 residues. V lost 0 bases to trimming and J lost 3 bases; unmatched junction nucleotides: 4. Germline CDR1 SGHNT, CDR2 YYREEE (reference sequence).

V and J are TRBV13 and TRBJ1-1; D might be TRBD1 (5 bases). The CDR3 consists of 16 residues. CDR1 is PRHDT and CDR2 is FYEKMQ in the germline V gene (reference sequence). Deletions cut 0 bases from V and 0 bases from J, with 11 bases between. CDR3 region: CASSLGPGSMNTEAFF. For the CDR3, the DNA is TGTGCCAGCAGCTTAGGGCCAGGGTCCATGAACACTGAAGCTTTCTTT. The full variable domain, in which reference TRBV13 and TRBJ1-1 provide the parts outside the CDR3, is AAGVIQSPRHLIKEKRETATLKCYPIPRHDTVYWYQQGPGQDPQFLISFYEKMQSDKGSIPDRFSAQQFSDYHSELNMSSLELGDSALYFCASSLGPGSMNTEAFFGQGTRLTVV.

The chain is built from TRBV7-3 and TRBJ2-1; 16 nucleotides align to TRBD2. CDR3 length equals 18 residues. V shed 4 bases, J shed 3 bases, and the junction held 6 bases outside the gene matches. Germline V gene data show CDR1 as SGHTA and CDR2 as FQGTGA. Here the CDR3 DNA reads TGTGCCAGCAGCTCGGGACTAGCGGGAGGGGGGGTCTACAATGAGCAGTTCTTC. This encodes CASSSGLAGGGVYNEQFF.

The rearrangement uses TRBV13 and TRBJ2-5, with D possibly TRBD1 on 6 matching bases. The CDR3 covers 14 residues. V was clipped by 0 bases and J by 2 bases, with 7 bases between them. Per the germline V gene, CDR1 is PRHDT and CDR2 is FYEKMQ (reference sequence). CDR3 nucleotide sequence: TGTGCCAGCAGCTTAGGCGGACAGCAAGAGACCCAGTACTTC. As protein: CASSLGGQQETQYF.

The rearrangement links TRBV28 to TRBJ1-6; weak D call: TRBD1 (6 bases). The CDR3 consists of 16 residues. V was shortened by 6 bases and J by 4 bases, with 16 bases between the two germline ends. Per the germline V gene, CDR1 is MDHEN and CDR2 is SYDVKM. The CDR3 sequence is CASRFSTDSYNSPLHF. The CDR3 DNA sequence: TGTGCCAGCAGATTCTCAACGGACAGTTATAATTCACCCCTCCACTTT.

The chain uses TRBV4-1 and TRBJ2-2; 9 bases agree with TRBD2. The trim removed 4 bases at V and 5 bases at J, leaving 11 bases unmatched. Germline lookup yields CDR1 MGHRA and CDR2 YSYEKL. This CDR3 contains 17 residues. CDR3 sequence reads: CASSPQGGAGGTGELFF. CDR3 bases: TGCGCCAGCAGCCCCCAAGGGGGAGCGGGAGGAACCGGGGAGCTGTTTTTT.

V is TRBV19 and J is TRBJ1-4; the match to TRBD1 covers 7 bases. Germline V lookup: CDR1 LNHDA, CDR2 SQIVND (reference sequence). The CDR3 has 15 amino acids. Unmatched junction bases numbered 5, after V lost 4 bases and J lost 3 bases. This CDR3 reads CASSKPGQANEKLFF. The CDR3 DNA reads as TGTGCCAGTAGTAAGCCCGGACAGGCTAATGAAAAACTGTTTTTT.

V is TRBV5-6 and J is TRBJ2-5; 7 nucleotides align to TRBD1. CDR3 length: 19 residues. Trimming removed 4 bases from V and 4 bases from J; junction bases left unmatched: 22. Germline V lookup: CDR1 SGHDT, CDR2 YYEEEE. The CDR3 coding sequence is TGTGCCAGCAGCCCCCTAGCTGTCCCGGGACAGAGATTAGGAGAGACCCAGTACTTC. It codes for CASSPLAVPGQRLGETQYF. The complete variable domain, with remaining parts taken from reference TRBV5-6 and TRBJ2-5, reads DAGVTQSPTHLIKTRGQQVTLRCSPKSGHDTVSWYQQALGQGPQFIFQYYEEEERQRGNFPDRFSGHQFPNYSSELNVNALLLGDSALYLCASSPLAVPGQRLGETQYFGPGTRLLVL.

Here the CDR3 reads CASSPSEGLAGNTQYF. The CDR3 coding sequence is TGTGCCAGCAGCCCGAGCGAAGGACTAGCCGGGAATACGCAGTATTTT. The V call is TRBV11-2, the J call TRBJ2-3, with 8 bases matching TRBD2. The CDR3 is made up of 16 amino acids. Germline-derived CDR1 and CDR2 are SGHAT and FQNNGV. V trimming: 5 bases; J trimming: 7 bases; junction bases outside the gene matches: 14.

V gene TRBV18 combines with J gene TRBJ2-7; possible D gene TRBD2, 5 bases. This CDR3 contains 15 residues. With 2 bases removed from V and 0 bases from J, the gap between germline ends came to 11 bases. From germline, CDR1 is KGHSH and CDR2 LQKENI. This CDR3 is CASSPLLSGSYEQYF. DNA of the CDR3: TGTGCCAGCTCACCATTGCTGAGCGGCTCCTACGAGCAGTACTTC.

This clone was observed a single time. This chain joins TRBV11-2 and TRBJ1-2, with D hard to call. The CDR3 loop spans 15 amino acids. Germline lookup yields CDR1 SGHAT and CDR2 FQNNGV. The V end lost 0 bases, the J end lost 0 bases, and 8 bases lay between the germline ends. The CDR3 region is CASSLEVGANYGYTF. Written as DNA, the CDR3 is TGTGCCAGCAGCTTAGAAGTAGGAGCTAACTATGGCTACACCTTC. Complete variable domain (other parts from reference TRBV11-2 and TRBJ1-2): EAGVAQSPRYKIIEKRQSVAFWCNPISGHATLYWYQQILGQGPKLLIQFQNNGVVDDSQLPKDRFSAERLKGVDSTLKIQPAKLEDSAVYLCASSLEVGANYGYTFGSGTRLTVV.

This sequence joins TRBV5-5 and TRBJ1-2; D is possibly TRBD1 (5 bases). There are 15 residues in the CDR3. Germline lookup yields CDR1 SGHKS and CDR2 YYEKEE (reference sequence). Between the trimmed V and J ends, which lost 4 bases and 2 bases, there was a span of 15 bases. This CDR3 is CASSPQGSNNYGYTF. CDR3 bases: TGTGCCAGCAGCCCCCAGGGTTCCAACAACTATGGCTACACCTTC.

The chain recombines TRBV14 with TRBJ2-6; D perhaps matches TRBD1 (8 bases). From germline, CDR1 is SGHDN and CDR2 FVKESK. The CDR3 totals 18 residues. Trimming removed 4 bases from V and 0 bases from J, with 16 bases in between. CDR3 sequence reads: CASSRAGTGPSGANVLTF. As DNA, the CDR3 is TGTGCCAGCAGCCGAGCGGGGACAGGTCCCTCTGGGGCCAACGTCCTGACTTTC.

The chain carries TRBV6-1 and TRBJ2-7; TRBD1 matches at 8 bases. Per germline, CDR1 MNHNS and CDR2 SASEGT. The V segment lost 6 bases and the J segment 3 bases; nucleotides outside the gene matches: 4. The CDR3 covers 13 residues. The CDR3 region is CASRDRVSYEQYF. For the CDR3, the DNA is TGTGCCAGCAGGGACAGGGTGAGCTACGAGCAGTACTTC.

This chain joins TRBV30 and TRBJ2-3; 9 bases match TRBD2. Germline-derived CDR1 and CDR2 are GTSNPN and SVGIG (reference sequence). This CDR3 is built from 14 residues. The V and J ends lost 2 bases and 3 bases, in that order; junction bases with no gene match: 3. The CDR3 nucleotides are TGTGCCTGGAGTAGCGGGAGGTGGACAGATACGCAGTATTTT. This codes for CAWSSGRWTDTQYF.

Comments on this clone: As the CDR3 is not closed by the conserved phenylalanine or tryptophan, this likely results from a read error. The V and J genes are TRBV6-5 and TRBJ2-3; a weak D match, TRBD2 (6 bases). Trimming removed 2 bases from V and 2 bases from J, with 11 bases in between. The CDR3 has 15 residues. Germline-derived CDR1 and CDR2 are MNHEY and SVGAGI. This CDR3 is CASSYETGVTDTQYV. The CDR3 DNA reads as TGTGCCAGCAGTTACGAGACGGGAGTCACAGATACGCAGTATGTT.

The chain recombines TRBV30 with TRBJ1-2; TRBD1 aligns across 7 bases. Trimming at V came to 3 bases and at J to 4 bases, leaving 11 bases not matched to a gene. The CDR3 runs to 15 residues. CDR1 and CDR2 from the germline V gene are GTSNPN and SVGIG (reference sequence). CDR3: CAWRRDRDSLYGYTF. The CDR3 region has the DNA TGTGCCTGGAGAAGAGATCGGGACAGTCTCTATGGCTACACCTTC.

This sequence joins TRBV7-9 and TRBJ2-7, with 7 nucleotides matching TRBD2. Trimming removed 5 bases from V and 5 bases from J; junction bases left unmatched: 15. This CDR3 has 16 amino acids. Germline lookup yields CDR1 SEHNR and CDR2 FQNEAQ (reference sequence). The CDR3 is CASSPSGIAGFHEQYF. The DNA for the CDR3 is TGTGCCAGCAGCCCGAGCGGGATAGCGGGTTTCCACGAGCAGTACTTC.

This chain joins TRBV15 and TRBJ2-7; no clear D. The CDR3 spans 12 residues. V was clipped by 2 bases and J by 6 bases, with 8 bases between them. Germline V gene data show CDR1 as LNHNV and CDR2 as YYDKDF (reference sequence). The CDR3 nucleotides read TGTGCCACCAGCAGACTAGTTGCCGAGCAGTACTTC. Translated: CATSRLVAEQYF. The full variable domain, its missing parts supplied by reference TRBV15 and TRBJ2-7, is DAMVIQNPRYQVTQFGKPVTLSCSQTLNHNVMYWYQQKSSQAPKLLFHYYDKDFNNEADTPDNFQSRRPNTSFCFLDIRSPGLGDTAMYLCATSRLVAEQYFGPGTRLTVT.

The rearrangement joins TRBV10-3 to TRBJ2-3; TRBD2 aligns across 13 bases. Germline V lookup: CDR1 ENHRY, CDR2 SYGVKD. The junction had 0 bases not matched to a gene; V was cut back by 2 bases and J by 4 bases. This CDR3 has 15 residues. CDR3 in amino acids: CAISEGLAGADTQYF. The CDR3 DNA is TGTGCCATCAGTGAGGGACTAGCGGGGGCAGATACGCAGTATTTT.

The chain recombines TRBV29-1 with TRBJ2-5; 12 bases fit TRBD2. The end of the DNA is better explained by TRBJ2-7, so the J call may be wrong. The CDR3 contains 18 residues. Germline V gene sequence: CDR1 SQVTM, CDR2 ANQGSEA. DNA of the CDR3: TGCAGCGTCCAAAGTACGCGGACTAGCGGGATCGCGATCAACGAGCAGTACTTC. Encoded protein: CSVQSTRTSGIAINEQYF.

The chain links TRBV2 to TRBJ1-1; possible D gene TRBD1, 6 bases. The germline V gene encodes CDR1 SNHLY and CDR2 FYNNEI. The CDR3 has 21 residues. Trimming shortened V by 6 bases and J by 1 base, and 33 bases separated the two germline ends. As DNA, the CDR3 is TGTGCCAGCAGCGATGCCGGGACACCCCTTAATATCAAGCGCGGGAACACTGAAGCTTTCTTT. It encodes CASSDAGTPLNIKRGNTEAFF.

J is TRBJ2-3 and V is TRBV19; TRBD2 is a possible D gene (6 bases). V lost 3 bases and J 0 bases, leaving 16 bases between the germline ends. The CDR3 covers 17 residues. Germline CDR1 LNHDA, CDR2 SQIVND (reference sequence). This CDR3 is CASSIEPPGTSTDTQYF. The CDR3 DNA reads as TGTGCCAGTAGTATTGAGCCTCCCGGGACTAGCACAGATACGCAGTATTTT.

This clone has only one observation. The V gene is TRBV28, the J gene TRBJ2-5; possibly TRBD1 for D (6 bases). CDR1 and CDR2 (germline): MDHEN, SYDVKM. The CDR3 extends over 15 amino acids. V shed 5 bases and J shed 0 bases, with 13 bases lying between them. CDR3 sequence (DNA): TGTGCCAGCAGTCCAGGGGCAGCTCACCAAGAGACCCAGTACTTC. This encodes CASSPGAAHQETQYF.

The chain carries TRBV4-3 and TRBJ1-3; TRBD1 matches 8 bases. This CDR3 is 17 amino acids long. V trimming: 3 bases; J trimming: 6 bases; junction bases outside the gene matches: 13. Germline CDR1 LGHNA, CDR2 YSLEER. In DNA form, the CDR3 reads TGCGCCAGCAGCCATGCCGGGACCGGACAGGGAATAAACACCATATATTTT. This translates into CASSHAGTGQGINTIYF.

The gene calls are TRBV6-5 and TRBJ2-7, with 9 bases matching TRBD1. Germline-derived CDR1 and CDR2 are MNHEY and SVGAGI. V trimming: 4 bases; J trimming: 5 bases; junction bases outside the gene matches: 6. There are 14 residues in the CDR3. The CDR3 coding sequence is TGTGCCAGCAGTTTGGACAGGGGCAGGAACGAGCAGTACTTC. It translates to CASSLDRGRNEQYF.

The chain employs TRBV28 and TRBJ2-7; 7 nucleotides agree with TRBD1. This CDR3 region has 14 residues. Germline CDR1 and CDR2: MDHEN and SYDVKM. With V trimmed by 5 bases and J by 3 bases, 7 bases remained unmatched. The CDR3 region is CASSTRQGDYEQYF. CDR3 in DNA: TGTGCCAGCAGTACCCGACAGGGAGACTACGAGCAGTACTTC.